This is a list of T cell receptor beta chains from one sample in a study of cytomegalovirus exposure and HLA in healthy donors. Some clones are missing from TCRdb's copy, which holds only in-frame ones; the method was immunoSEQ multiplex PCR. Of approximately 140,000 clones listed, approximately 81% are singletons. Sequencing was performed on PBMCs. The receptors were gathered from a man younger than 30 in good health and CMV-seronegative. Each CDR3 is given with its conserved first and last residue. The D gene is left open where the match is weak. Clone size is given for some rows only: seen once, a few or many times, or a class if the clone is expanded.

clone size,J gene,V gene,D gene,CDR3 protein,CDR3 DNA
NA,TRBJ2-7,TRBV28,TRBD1,CASREPGTGYEQYF,TGTGCCAGCAGAGAACCCGGGACAGGCTACGAGCAGTACTTC
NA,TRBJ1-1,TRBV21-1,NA,CASSKSSGVYTEAFF,TGTGCCAGCAGCAAATCCTCGGGGGTATACACTGAAGCTTTCTTT
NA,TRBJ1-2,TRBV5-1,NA,CASSLAREFYGYTF,TGCGCCAGCAGCTTGGCTCGGGAGTTCTATGGCTACACCTTC
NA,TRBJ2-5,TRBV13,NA,CASSLVDYRASGETQYF,TGTGCCAGCAGCTTAGTTGACTACCGGGCCAGCGGGGAGACCCAGTACTTC
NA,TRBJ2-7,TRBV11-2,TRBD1,CASSLYLGGQGNTYEQYF,TGTGCCAGCAGCTTATATCTCGGGGGACAGGGGAACACTTACGAGCAGTACTTC
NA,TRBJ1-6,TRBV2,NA,CASSGGSSPLHF,TGTGCCAGCAGTGGCGGAAGTTCACCCCTCCACTTT
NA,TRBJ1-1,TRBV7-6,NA,CASSLEEGWAAFF,TGTGCCAGCAGCTTAGAGGAGGGGTGGGCAGCTTTCTTT
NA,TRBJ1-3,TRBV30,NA,CAWRQNTIYF,TGTGCCTGGAGGCAGAACACCATATATTTT
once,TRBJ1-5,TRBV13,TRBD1,CASSSRGQGIPNQPQHF,TGTGCCAGCAGCTCCCGTGGACAGGGTATTCCTAACCAGCCCCAGCATTTT
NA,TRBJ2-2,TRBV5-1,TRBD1,CASSAGTGQGGELFF,TGCGCCAGCAGCGCCGGGACAGGGCAAGGCGGGGAGCTGTTTTTT
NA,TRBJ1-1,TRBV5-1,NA,CASSLGGVVEAFF,TGCGCCAGCAGCTTGGGCGGGGTAGTTGAAGCTTTCTTT
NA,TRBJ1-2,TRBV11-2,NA,CASSLFRTRASIDGYTF,TGTGCCAGCAGCCTGTTCCGTACCAGGGCCTCGATTGACGGCTACACCTTC
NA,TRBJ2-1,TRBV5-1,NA,CASSLPSDSHNEQFF,TGCGCCAGCAGCTTACCTTCGGACAGCCACAATGAGCAGTTCTTC
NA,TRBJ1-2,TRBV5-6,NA,CASSLLRDYYGYTF,TGTGCCAGCAGCTTACTACGGGACTACTATGGCTACACCTTC
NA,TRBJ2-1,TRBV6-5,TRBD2,CASSAGGEQFF,TGTGCCAGCAGTGCGGGGGGAGAGCAGTTCTTC
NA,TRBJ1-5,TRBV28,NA,CASSFTVFSNQPQHF,TGTGCCAGCAGTTTCACAGTGTTCAGCAATCAGCCCCAGCATTTT
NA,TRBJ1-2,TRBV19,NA,CAIWDNFNYGYTF,TGTGCCATCTGGGACAACTTTAACTATGGCTACACCTTC